The 3 T cell receptor beta chains below come from one sample, sequenced in a study of blood T cell repertoires in COVID-19. Profiled with immunoSEQ multiplex PCR; TCRdb holds only in-frame clones, not every one. The sample yields 120,000 to 150,000 clones, 75% to 85% seen once. Sequencing was done on a sample of peripheral blood. The receptor set was obtained from a man between 60 and 75 years old with acute or convalescent COVID-19.

The rearrangement uses TRBV6-5 and TRBJ2-1; possible D gene TRBD1, 5 bases. The CDR3 covers 13 residues. Germline V gene lookup returns CDR1 MNHEY and CDR2 SVGAGI. V lost 4 bases to trimming and J lost 7 bases, with 11 bases between them. CDR3 DNA sequence: TGTGCCAGCAGTTGGGGCTGGGGTAATGAGCAGTTCTTC. Translating it yields CASSWGWGNEQFF.

The chain carries TRBV2 and TRBJ1-4, with 7 bases lining up with TRBD1. The CDR3 is made up of 17 amino acids. With 6 bases clipped from V and 0 bases from J, the junction kept 10 bases outside the gene matches. From germline, CDR1 is SNHLY and CDR2 FYNNEI. The CDR3: CASSRPGQLATNEKLFF. The DNA of the CDR3 is TGTGCCAGCAGCCGCCCGGGACAGCTTGCAACTAATGAAAAACTGTTTTTT.

By proportion, this clone is medium-sized. The chain couples TRBV11-2 to TRBJ2-6, with a tentative D call TRBD2 (5 bases). The CDR3 runs 15 residues. Germline CDR1 is SGHAT and CDR2 is FQNNGV. The V gene lost 1 base and the J gene lost 1 base, with 5 bases spanning the gap. CDR3 residues: CASSLAGSGANVLTF. The CDR3 DNA reads TGTGCCAGCAGCTTAGCGGGGTCTGGGGCCAACGTCCTGACTTTC.